This T cell receptor (beta chain) was observed in a study of T cell responses to AZD1222 COVID-19 vaccine. Trimming stripped 5 bases from V and 7 bases from J, with 12 bases between. CDR3 length: 12 amino acids. Germline CDR1 and CDR2: LNHDA and SQIVND (reference sequence). Study observations and caveats: Mostly white British, mostly female donors; authors suggested clonal diversity may be underestimated. Baseline testing showed seropositivity in only six or seven AZD1222 recipients. An increase in Spike-specific TCR breadth and depth was observed after two AZD1222 doses. There were repertoire samples only from the period after the peak T cell response.

Method: immunoSEQ multiplex PCR; TCRdb's copy keeps in-frame clones and lacks some. Among 120,000 or so clones listed, 70% to 90% were seen once. This clone turned up a few times. No antigen is known for it. V usage is TRBV19 and J usage is TRBJ2-7; D call uncertain. This clonotype originated in an adult in good health. The sample was peripheral blood, taken on day 0 of AZD1222 vaccination. The CDR3 loop reads CASSPLHGEQYF. In DNA, the CDR3 is TGTGCCAGTAGTCCGCTCCACGGGGAGCAGTACTTC.